This passage covers 23 T cell receptor beta chains from one sample sequenced in a study of blood T cell repertoires in COVID-19. TCRdb's copy holds only in-frame clones and misses some; the assay was immunoSEQ multiplex PCR. This sample has over 200,000 clones, with just under 90% found just once. Sample: peripheral blood. The source of these receptors is a man aged 25-40 years with COVID-19, enrolled during active disease.

The chain joins TRBV27 to TRBJ1-5, with TRBD1 matching over 8 bases. The CDR3 extends over 17 amino acids. Germline CDR1 and CDR2: MNHEY and SMNVEV (reference sequence). V gave up 6 bases and J gave up 2 bases; unmatched junction bases: 12. The CDR3 sequence is CASSPDRARMGNQPQHF. Written as DNA, the CDR3 is TGTGCCAGCAGCCCGGACAGGGCCCGGATGGGCAATCAGCCCCAGCATTTT.

This chain uses TRBV9 with TRBJ1-1; 8 bases are shared with TRBD1. The junction had 4 bases not matched to a gene; V was cut back by 1 base and J by 2 bases. The CDR3 consists of 15 residues. The V gene's germline CDR1 is SGDLS and CDR2 YYNGEE. The chain's CDR3 is CASSVFGQGNTEAFF. Written as DNA, the CDR3 is TGTGCCAGCAGCGTATTTGGACAGGGAAACACTGAAGCTTTCTTT.

The rearrangement joins TRBV6-2 or TRBV6-3 to TRBJ1-5; possible D gene TRBD1, 6 bases. The CDR3 sequence is 16 residues long. From germline, CDR1 is MNHEY and CDR2 SVGEGT. V was clipped by 1 base and J by 6 bases, with 16 bases between them. The DNA of the CDR3 is TGTGCCAGCAGTTACTTGAACAGGGTGAGCGGTCAGCCCCAGCATTTT. Its translation is CASSYLNRVSGQPQHF.

This rearrangement joins TRBV27 to TRBJ2-7; 8 bases are a match to TRBD1. The CDR3 consists of 14 residues. V gave up 4 bases and J gave up 3 bases; unmatched junction bases: 5. Per the germline V gene, CDR1 is MNHEY and CDR2 is SMNVEV (reference sequence). As DNA, the CDR3 is TGTGCCAGCAGTTGGGGGACAGGTTACTACGAGCAGTACTTC. It specifies CASSWGTGYYEQYF.

This chain uses TRBV27 with TRBJ2-5, with D tentatively TRBD1 (6 bases). V lost 4 bases to trimming and J lost 1 base, with 13 bases between them. This CDR3 is built from 15 residues. Germline CDR1 MNHEY, CDR2 SMNVEV (reference sequence). The CDR3 nucleotides read TGTGCCAGCAGTTCAAACAGGGTTGTCCAAGAGACCCAGTACTTC. Translated: CASSSNRVVQETQYF.

The chain uses TRBV2 and TRBJ2-7; D gene uncertain. Germline values: CDR1 SNHLY, CDR2 FYNNEI. V shed 4 bases and J shed 3 bases, with 4 bases lying between them. The CDR3 is 11 residues long. The CDR3, as DNA: TGTGCCAGCAGTGTCAACTACGAGCAGTACTTC. Protein sequence: CASSVNYEQYF.

V gene TRBV27 combines with J gene TRBJ2-2; 8 positions agree with TRBD1. The CDR3 covers 15 residues. Germline lookup yields CDR1 MNHEY and CDR2 SMNVEV (reference sequence). Trimming took 10 bases from V and 7 from J; bases not matched to a gene: 14. In DNA, the CDR3 is TGTGCCACCAATACCGGGACAGGATTGATCGGGGAGCTGTTTTTT. As protein: CATNTGTGLIGELFF.

V and J are TRBV6-5 and TRBJ2-4, with D tentatively TRBD2 (5 bases). Trimming pared 6 bases from V and 1 base from J, leaving 10 bases between. The CDR3 runs to 14 residues. CDR1 is MNHEY and CDR2 is SVGAGI in the germline V gene. The CDR3 spells CASRREEAKNIQYF. The CDR3 DNA sequence: TGTGCCAGCAGGAGGGAAGAGGCCAAAAACATTCAGTACTTC.

This clone was detected once. DNA for the CDR3: TGTGCCAGCAGGGTGAGAGGCACCGGGGAGCTGTTTTTT. Encoded protein: CASRVRGTGELFF. V is TRBV5-8 and J is TRBJ2-2, with unresolved D. The length of the CDR3 is 13 residues. Per the germline V gene, CDR1 is SGHTS and CDR2 is YDEGEE. Deletions cut 5 bases from V and 4 bases from J, with 9 bases between.

V and J are TRBV6-5 and TRBJ1-5; the match to TRBD1 covers 10 bases. V was pared by 8 bases and J by 6 bases, with 7 bases of the junction left unmatched. The CDR3 has 14 amino acids. CDR1 and CDR2 (germline): MNHEY, SVGAGI. The CDR3 DNA reads as TGTGCCAGCTCTCCGGGACAGGGGAGTCAGCCCCAGCATTTT. It specifies CASSPGQGSQPQHF.

The rearrangement uses TRBV4-3 and TRBJ2-1; TRBD2 matches 9 bases. The CDR3 sequence is 17 residues long. The J segment lost 4 bases and the V segment lost 1 base, leaving 8 bases of the junction unmatched. CDR1 is LGHNA and CDR2 is YSLEER in the germline V gene. This CDR3 is CASSQALTSGSYNEQFF. The CDR3 bases are TGCGCCAGCAGCCAAGCCCTGACTAGCGGTAGTTACAATGAGCAGTTCTTC.

V gene TRBV5-1 combines with J gene TRBJ2-2; 8 nucleotides line up with TRBD2. The V and J ends lost 3 bases and 3 bases, in that order; junction bases with no gene match: 1. Germline V gene lookup returns CDR1 SGHRS and CDR2 YFSETQ. This CDR3 spans 14 amino acids. The CDR3 DNA sequence: TGCGCCAGCAGCTGGGGACTAGACACCGGGGAGCTGTTTTTT. Translation gives CASSWGLDTGELFF. The whole variable domain, filled in from reference TRBV5-1 and TRBJ2-2, reads KAGVTQTPRYLIKTRGQQVTLSCSPISGHRSVSWYQQTPGQGLQFLFEYFSETQRNKGNFPGRFSGRQFSNSRSEMNVSTLELGDSALYLCASSWGLDTGELFFGEGSRLTVL.

The rearrangement links TRBV6-5 to TRBJ1-6, with TRBD1 as a possible D gene (5 bases). The CDR3 is made up of 15 amino acids. V was clipped by 0 bases and J by 10 bases, with 13 bases between them. Germline V gene lookup returns CDR1 MNHEY and CDR2 SVGAGI. The CDR3: CASSYSAGGGSPLHF. The CDR3 nucleotides read TGTGCCAGCAGTTACTCTGCGGGTGGGGGGTCACCCCTCCACTTT.

The chain couples TRBV4-3 to TRBJ2-1; 9 nucleotides match TRBD2. V lost 0 bases and J lost 8; bases outside the gene matches: 5. Germline CDR1 reads LGHNA; CDR2 reads YSLEER. The CDR3 is made up of 15 amino acids. CDR3: CASSQDDAGGDEQFF. The CDR3 DNA is TGCGCCAGCAGCCAAGATGACGCGGGAGGGGATGAGCAGTTCTTC.

The rearrangement uses TRBV7-3 and TRBJ1-2; 8 bases map to TRBD1. The CDR3 is made up of 13 amino acids. With 4 bases clipped from V and 4 bases from J, the junction kept 2 bases outside the gene matches. CDR1 is SGHTA and CDR2 is FQGTGA in the germline V gene. CDR3 in amino acids: CASSSGQAYGYTF. For the CDR3, the DNA is TGTGCCAGCAGCTCGGGACAGGCCTATGGCTACACCTTC.

This chain connects TRBV12-3 or TRBV12-4 to TRBJ1-2, with D perhaps matching TRBD1 (5 bases). The CDR3 runs to 13 residues. The ends were cut back, 5 bases at V and 5 bases at J, with 12 bases in the middle. The CDR3 region is CASSQTDSYGYTF. In DNA form, the CDR3 reads TGTGCCAGCAGTCAGACTGACAGTTATGGCTACACCTTC.

This clone came up once. As DNA, the CDR3 is TGCGCCAGCAGCTTGGACGGGAACCCCTACGAGCAGTACTTC. This gives the protein CASSLDGNPYEQYF. The rearrangement uses TRBV5-1 and TRBJ2-7, with a tentative D call TRBD2 (5 bases). The CDR3 totals 14 residues. Looked up from germline, CDR1 is SGHRS and CDR2 is YFSETQ. Trimming cost V 0 bases and J 2 bases, with 9 bases left between them. The whole variable domain, remainder taken from reference TRBV5-1 and TRBJ2-7, is KAGVTQTPRYLIKTRGQQVTLSCSPISGHRSVSWYQQTPGQGLQFLFEYFSETQRNKGNFPGRFSGRQFSNSRSEMNVSTLELGDSALYLCASSLDGNPYEQYFGPGTRLTVT.

This chain links TRBV24-1 with TRBJ2-2, with 8 bases identical to TRBD1. V gave up 7 bases and J gave up 1 base; unmatched junction bases: 1. The CDR3 length is 14 residues. Per the germline V gene, CDR1 is KGHDR and CDR2 is SFDVKD. In nucleotides, the CDR3 is TGTGCCACCAGCGGACAGGGGAACACCGGGGAGCTGTTTTTT. This gives the protein CATSGQGNTGELFF.

In the case of this clone: Relative to the germline gene, one junction end is altered; a read error may explain this. The rearrangement joins TRBV3-1 (or the pseudogene TRBV3-2) to TRBJ2-6; weak D call: TRBD1 (5 bases). The germline V gene encodes CDR1 LGHDT and CDR2 YNNKEL (reference sequence). The CDR3 is 14 amino acids. The CDR3 loop reads CASSQDPGANVPTF. The DNA for the CDR3 is TGTGCCAGCAGCCAAGATCCTGGGGCCAACGTCCCGACTTTC.

This sequence joins TRBV7-2 and TRBJ1-6; D not resolved. Germline V lookup: CDR1 SGHTA, CDR2 FQGNSA. Trimming left V 5 bases short and J 0 bases short, with 14 bases between. This CDR3 is 17 amino acids long. The CDR3 protein is CASSPPGRTSYNSPLHF. Here the CDR3 DNA reads TGTGCCAGCAGCCCGCCTGGGCGCACCTCCTATAATTCACCCCTCCACTTT. The full variable domain, with the rest looked up from reference TRBV7-2 and TRBJ1-6, is GAGVSQSPSNKVTEKGKDVELRCDPISGHTALYWYRQSLGQGLEFLIYFQGNSAPDKSGLPSDRFSAERTGGSVSTLTIQRTQQEDSAVYLCASSPPGRTSYNSPLHFGNGTRLTVT.

The V call is TRBV15, the J call TRBJ1-4; D may be TRBD1 (5 bases). Trimming took off 0 bases at V and 7 bases at J, with 21 bases between the two ends. Germline V lookup: CDR1 LNHNV, CDR2 YYDKDF (reference sequence). The length of the CDR3 is 18 residues. The CDR3 region has the DNA TGTGCCACCAGCAGAGATCTTTCCGGGGGAGGGAATGGTGAAAAACTGTTTTTT. It is translated as CATSRDLSGGGNGEKLFF. The complete variable domain, with remaining parts taken from reference TRBV15 and TRBJ1-4, reads DAMVIQNPRYQVTQFGKPVTLSCSQTLNHNVMYWYQQKSSQAPKLLFHYYDKDFNNEADTPDNFQSRRPNTSFCFLDIRSPGLGDTAMYLCATSRDLSGGGNGEKLFFGSGTQLSVL.

The V and J genes are TRBV6-5 and TRBJ1-2; 8 positions agree with TRBD1. J was trimmed by 4 bases and V by 5 bases; bases with no gene match: 6. This CDR3 is built from 14 residues. Per germline, CDR1 MNHEY and CDR2 SVGAGI. The CDR3 here is CASSLRDRLYGYTF. As DNA, the CDR3 is TGTGCCAGCAGTCTCCGGGACAGGCTCTATGGCTACACCTTC.

The rearrangement links TRBV6-5 to TRBJ2-3; D perhaps matches TRBD2 (6 bases). V lost 0 bases and J lost 4, with 8 bases in between. Germline loops: CDR1 MNHEY, CDR2 SVGAGI. The CDR3 covers 14 residues. In DNA form, the CDR3 reads TGTGCCAGCAGTTACTCCGGGGGAGCAGATACGCAGTATTTT. Protein sequence: CASSYSGGADTQYF.